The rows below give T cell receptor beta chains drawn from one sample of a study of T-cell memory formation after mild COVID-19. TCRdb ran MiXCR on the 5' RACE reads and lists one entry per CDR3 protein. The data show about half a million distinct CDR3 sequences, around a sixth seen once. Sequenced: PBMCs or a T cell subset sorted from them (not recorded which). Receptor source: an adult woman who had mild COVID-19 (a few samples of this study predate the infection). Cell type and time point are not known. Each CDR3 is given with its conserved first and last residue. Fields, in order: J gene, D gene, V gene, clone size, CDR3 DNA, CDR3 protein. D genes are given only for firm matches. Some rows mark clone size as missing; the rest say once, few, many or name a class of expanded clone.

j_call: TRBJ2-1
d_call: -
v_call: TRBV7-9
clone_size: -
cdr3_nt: TGTGCCAGCAGCCCGCCTATGGGGAATGAGCAGTTCTTC
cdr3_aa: CASSPPMGNEQFF

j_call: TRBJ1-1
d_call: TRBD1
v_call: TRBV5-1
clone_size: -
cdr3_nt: TGCGCCAGCAGCCAAATCTACAGGGGAGATACTGAAGCTTTCTTT
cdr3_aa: CASSQIYRGDTEAFF

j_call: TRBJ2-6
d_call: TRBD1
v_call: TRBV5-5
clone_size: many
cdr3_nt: TGTGCCAGCAGCCAGGACAGGGGTGGGGCCAACGTCCTGACTTTC
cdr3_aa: CASSQDRGGANVLTF

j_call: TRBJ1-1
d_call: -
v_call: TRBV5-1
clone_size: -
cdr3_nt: TGCGCCAGCAGCTTATGGCAGGGGCGCGTCCCTGAAGCTTTCTTT
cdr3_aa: CASSLWQGRVPEAFF

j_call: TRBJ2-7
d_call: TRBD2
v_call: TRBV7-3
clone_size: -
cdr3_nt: TGTGACAGCAGTTCGTACGCCGGGACTAGGGTCGAGCAGTACTTC
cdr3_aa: CDSSSYAGTRVEQYF

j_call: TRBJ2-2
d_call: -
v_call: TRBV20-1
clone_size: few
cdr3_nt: TGCAGTGCTAGAGAGGACTCCACCGGGGAGCTGTTTTTT
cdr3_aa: CSAREDSTGELFF

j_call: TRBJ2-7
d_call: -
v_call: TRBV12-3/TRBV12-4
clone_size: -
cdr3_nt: TGTGCCAGCAGTGCATCCGGGCCTTACGAGCAGTACTTC
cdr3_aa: CASSASGPYEQYF

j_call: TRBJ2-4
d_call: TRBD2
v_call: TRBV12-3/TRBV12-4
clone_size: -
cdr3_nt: TGTGCCAGCAGTTCCCTAGCGGGGGCCTTTAAAAACATTCAGTACTTC
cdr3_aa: CASSSLAGAFKNIQYF

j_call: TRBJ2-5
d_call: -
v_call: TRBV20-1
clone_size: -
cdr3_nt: TGCAGTGCTAGAGAATTCCGGGGCACCCAAGAGACCCAGTACTTC
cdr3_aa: CSAREFRGTQETQYF

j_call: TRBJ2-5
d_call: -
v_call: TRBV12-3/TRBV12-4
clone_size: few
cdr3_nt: TGTGCCAGCAGCTCCGGCTTGAGGCTAGAGACCCAGTACTTC
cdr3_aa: CASSSGLRLETQYF

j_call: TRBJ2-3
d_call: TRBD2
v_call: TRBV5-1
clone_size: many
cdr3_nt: TGCGCCAGCAGCTTCGGTGGGACTAGGCTCACAGATACGCAGTATTTT
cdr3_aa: CASSFGGTRLTDTQYF

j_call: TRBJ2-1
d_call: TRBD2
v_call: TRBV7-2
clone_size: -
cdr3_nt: TGTGCCAGCAGCTTCAGCGGGGGTAGCTCCTACAATGAGCAGTTCTTC
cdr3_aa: CASSFSGGSSYNEQFF

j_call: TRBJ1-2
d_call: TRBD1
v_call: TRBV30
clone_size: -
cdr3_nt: TGTGCCTGGAGTCCAGGGGGCGGAGGCTACACCTTC
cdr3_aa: CAWSPGGGGYTF

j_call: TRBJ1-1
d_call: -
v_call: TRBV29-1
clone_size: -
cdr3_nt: TGCAGCGTTAGTACAGGGATGAACACTGAAGCTTTCTTT
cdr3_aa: CSVSTGMNTEAFF

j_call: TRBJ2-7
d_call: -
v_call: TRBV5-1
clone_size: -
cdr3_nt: TGCGCCAGCAGCTTAGGGGGATCGGCCTACGAGCAGTACTTC
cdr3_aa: CASSLGGSAYEQYF

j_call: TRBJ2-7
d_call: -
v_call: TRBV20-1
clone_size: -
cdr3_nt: TGCAGTGCTAGAGATCGCGGACAGTTAACCTACGAGCAGTACTTC
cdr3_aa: CSARDRGQLTYEQYF

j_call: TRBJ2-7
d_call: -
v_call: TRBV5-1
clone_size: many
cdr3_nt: TGCGCCAGCAGCTTGGTAGTACAGCCTTACGAGCAGTACTTC
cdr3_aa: CASSLVVQPYEQYF

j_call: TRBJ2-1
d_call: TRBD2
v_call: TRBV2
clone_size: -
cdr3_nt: TGTGCCAGCAGTGGTCTAGCGGTCTACAATGAGCAGTTCTTC
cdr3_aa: CASSGLAVYNEQFF

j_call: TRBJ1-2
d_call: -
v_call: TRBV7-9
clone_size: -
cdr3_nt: TGTGCCAGCCGCACGGGACCTTCAAACACCTTC
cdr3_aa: CASRTGPSNTF

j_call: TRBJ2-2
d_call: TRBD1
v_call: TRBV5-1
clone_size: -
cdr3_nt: TGCGCCAGCAGCTTGGGACAGGGCGACGGGGAGCTGTTTTTT
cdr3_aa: CASSLGQGDGELFF

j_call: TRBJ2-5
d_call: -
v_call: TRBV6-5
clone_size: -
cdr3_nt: TGTGCCAGCAGTTACTCAATGAGGGTCCAAGAGACCCAGTACTTC
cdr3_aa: CASSYSMRVQETQYF

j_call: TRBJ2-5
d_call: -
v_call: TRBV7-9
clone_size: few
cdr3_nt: TGTGCCAGCATTCATAGCGGCCAAGAGACCCAGTACTTC
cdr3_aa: CASIHSGQETQYF

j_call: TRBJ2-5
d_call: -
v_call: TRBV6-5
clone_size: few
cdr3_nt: TGTGCCAGCAGTATTTCGGCAGGGACGGAGACCCAGTACTTC
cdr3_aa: CASSISAGTETQYF

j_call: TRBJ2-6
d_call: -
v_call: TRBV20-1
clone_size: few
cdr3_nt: TGCAGTGCTAGAGATCGGTCTGTTGGGGCCAACGTCCTGACTTTC
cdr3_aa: CSARDRSVGANVLTF

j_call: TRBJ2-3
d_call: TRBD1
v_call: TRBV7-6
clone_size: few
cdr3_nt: TGTGCCAGCAGCTTGGGGACAGGGGGTATGACAGATACGCAGTATTTT
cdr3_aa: CASSLGTGGMTDTQYF

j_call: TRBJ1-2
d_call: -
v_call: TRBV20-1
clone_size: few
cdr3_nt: TGCAGTGCTAGAAAGGGTGGGCATGGCTACACCTTC
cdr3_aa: CSARKGGHGYTF

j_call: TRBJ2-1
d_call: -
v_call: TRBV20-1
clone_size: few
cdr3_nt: TGCAGTGCTACCCTAGCGACAAGCTACAATGAGCAGTTCTTC
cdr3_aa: CSATLATSYNEQFF